The 30 T cell receptor beta chains below come from one sample, sequenced in a study of shared clonotypes between healthy human individuals. The protocol was immunoSEQ multiplex PCR, while the TCRdb copy is restricted to in-frame clones and leaves out a portion. The sample consists of about 1 million clones, 60% to 80% of them appearing once. The specimen sequenced was memory CD4+ T cells sorted from blood. Documented subset: CD45RA-negative fraction. All receptors come from a man aged 18-30 years in good health.

CDR3 sequence (DNA): TGTGCCAGCAGTGCGCAGGGTGGGGAATCTGAAGCTTTCTTT. Encoded protein: CASSAQGGESEAFF. This rearrangement joins TRBV6-1 to TRBJ1-1; D is possibly TRBD1 (5 bases). This CDR3 spans 14 amino acids. Germline V gives CDR1 MNHNS, CDR2 SASEGT. Trimming cost V 4 bases and J 6 bases, with 15 bases left between them.

The chain links TRBV28 to TRBJ1-6; D unresolved. Trimming pared 3 bases from V and 6 bases from J, leaving 12 bases between. Germline CDR1 is MDHEN and CDR2 is SYDVKM. The CDR3 sequence is 15 residues long. CDR3 nucleotide sequence: TGTGCCAGCAGTTTCGGACGGCGCAGTAATTCACCCCTCCACTTT. Amino acid sequence: CASSFGRRSNSPLHF.

This clone has only one observation. The chain combines TRBV7-8 with TRBJ2-3; tentatively, D is TRBD2 (5 bases). Germline V gene sequence: CDR1 SGHVS, CDR2 FQNEAQ. The CDR3 contains 16 residues. V dropped 7 bases and J dropped 4 bases, with 21 bases sitting between them. This CDR3 reads CASIKKAALRADTQYF. Written as DNA, the CDR3 is TGTGCCAGCATAAAAAAAGCGGCCTTAAGGGCAGATACGCAGTATTTT.

The chain employs TRBV7-6 and TRBJ2-3; D perhaps matches TRBD2 (7 bases). The ends were cut back, 0 bases at V and 2 bases at J, with 18 bases in the middle. The CDR3 is made up of 18 amino acids. CDR1 is SGHVS and CDR2 is FNYEAQ in the germline V gene. The CDR3: CASSLAVGGATSTDTQYF. The CDR3 region has the DNA TGTGCCAGCAGCTTAGCGGTAGGGGGGGCGACCTCCACAGATACGCAGTATTTT.

This clone showed up just a few times. The chain combines TRBV7-9 with TRBJ2-5; 12 nucleotides match TRBD2. The CDR3 has 14 residues. Trimming at V came to 8 bases and at J to 5 bases, leaving 6 bases not matched to a gene. From germline, CDR1 is SEHNR and CDR2 FQNEAQ (reference sequence). CDR3 sequence: CASCALAGGETQYF. In DNA form, the CDR3 reads TGTGCCAGCTGCGCTCTAGCGGGAGGGGAGACCCAGTACTTC.

The CDR3 reads CASSQDSEGGDSYEQYF. CDR3 in DNA: TGTGCCAGCAGCCAAGATTCAGAGGGGGGGGACTCCTACGAGCAGTACTTC. The chain is built from TRBV14 and TRBJ2-7; D perhaps matches TRBD2 (7 bases). V dropped 0 bases and J dropped 0 bases, with 15 bases sitting between them. Per the germline V gene, CDR1 is SGHDN and CDR2 is FVKESK. CDR3 length equals 17 residues.

The gene calls are TRBV28 and TRBJ1-5, with D tentatively TRBD1 (6 bases). The CDR3 totals 14 residues. V shed 7 bases and J shed 1 base, with 11 bases lying between them. Looked up from germline, CDR1 is MDHEN and CDR2 is SYDVKM. The CDR3, as DNA: TGTGCCAGCAATACGAGGGGGAGCAATCAGCCCCAGCATTTT. Its translation is CASNTRGSNQPQHF.

This rearrangement joins TRBV15 to TRBJ1-5; no reliable D call. This CDR3 is built from 14 residues. Trimming left V 5 bases short and J 6 bases short, with 14 bases between. CDR1 LNHNV and CDR2 YYDKDF come from the germline V gene (reference sequence). DNA for the CDR3: TGTGCCACCAGCCCCGGCCAGGCACCTCAGCCCCAGCATTTT. Encoded protein: CATSPGQAPQPQHF.

The CDR3 loop is CASSLTQPAGNTIYF. CDR3 DNA sequence: TGTGCCAGCAGCTTGACCCAGCCTGCTGGAAACACCATATATTTT. The rearrangement links TRBV7-2 to TRBJ1-3, with D hard to call. The CDR3 extends over 15 amino acids. Germline V gene sequence: CDR1 SGHTA, CDR2 FQGNSA. V lost 3 bases, J lost 2 bases, and 11 bases lay in between.

This clone was observed at least ten times. The V gene is TRBV6-5, the J gene TRBJ1-3; the D is unclear. This CDR3 spans 15 amino acids. Germline-derived CDR1 and CDR2 are MNHEY and SVGAGI. V lost 4 bases and J 1 base, leaving 11 bases between the germline ends. The CDR3: CASSFGWGSGNTIYF. The CDR3, as DNA: TGTGCCAGCAGTTTTGGCTGGGGATCTGGAAACACCATATATTTT.

This clone was seen a handful of times. This sample includes further DNA sequences coding for the same CDR3. The chain is built from TRBV2 and TRBJ1-4; no firm D call. This CDR3 is built from 11 residues. V lost 5 bases to trimming and J lost 6 bases, with 4 bases between them. Looked up from germline, CDR1 is SNHLY and CDR2 is FYNNEI. The CDR3 bases are TGTGCCAGCAGTTTTGATGAAAAACTGTTTTTT. This codes for CASSFDEKLFF.

This chain connects TRBV11-2 to TRBJ2-1; 9 nucleotides align to TRBD2. This CDR3 has 16 residues. V trimming: 2 bases; J trimming: 9 bases; junction bases outside the gene matches: 11. In germline, CDR1 is SGHAT, CDR2 FQNNGV. This CDR3 is CASSLTVAGAGGEQFF. The CDR3 DNA reads as TGTGCCAGCAGCTTAACCGTAGCGGGAGCGGGCGGTGAGCAGTTCTTC.

The chain carries TRBV6-1 and TRBJ2-3, with TRBD2 identical over 12 bases. Germline V gene data show CDR1 as MNHNS and CDR2 as SASEGT. CDR3 length: 14 residues. Trimming at V came to 5 bases and at J to 7 bases, leaving 4 bases not matched to a gene. The CDR3 DNA is TGTGCCAGCAGTCCTAGCGGGAGGGCCAATACGCAGTATTTT. Its translation is CASSPSGRANTQYF.

V usage is TRBV25-1 and J usage is TRBJ1-3, with D perhaps matching TRBD1 (5 bases). The ends were cut back, 4 bases at V and 0 bases at J, with 10 bases in the middle. CDR3 length: 15 amino acids. Germline V gives CDR1 MGHDK, CDR2 SYGVNS. CDR3 sequence reads: CASSGDLYSGNTIYF. The CDR3 region has the DNA TGTGCCAGCAGTGGGGACCTTTACTCTGGAAACACCATATATTTT.

The J gene is TRBJ2-3, the V gene TRBV2, with 10 positions matching TRBD2. After removal of 6 bases from V and 2 bases from J, the junction contained 8 bases not matched to a gene. The CDR3 is 16 amino acids. In germline, CDR1 is SNHLY, CDR2 FYNNEI. The CDR3 nucleotides read TGTGCCAGCAGAAGGCTAGCGGGGGTAAACACAGATACGCAGTATTTT. This encodes CASRRLAGVNTDTQYF.

This rearrangement joins TRBV9 to TRBJ2-3; D is perhaps TRBD1 (6 bases). Trimming removed 2 bases at V and 0 bases at J, with 13 bases between. This CDR3 region has 16 residues. Per the germline V gene, CDR1 is SGDLS and CDR2 is YYNGEE. This CDR3 reads CASSVYQGRSTDTQYF. The CDR3 DNA reads as TGTGCCAGCAGCGTTTACCAGGGGCGTAGCACAGATACGCAGTATTTT.

The rearrangement joins TRBV5-6 to TRBJ1-6, with unresolved D. The CDR3 runs to 17 residues. Germline CDR1 and CDR2: SGHDT and YYEEEE. The V and J ends lost 0 bases and 0 bases respectively, with 10 bases between them. CDR3 loop: CASSLAAASSYNSPLHF. The CDR3 nucleotides read TGTGCCAGCAGCTTGGCCGCGGCTAGCTCCTATAATTCACCCCTCCACTTT.

This chain connects TRBV10-3 to TRBJ2-3, with 8 bases lining up with TRBD2. Germline V gives CDR1 ENHRY, CDR2 SYGVKD. The V gene end was trimmed by 9 bases and the J gene end by 3 bases; junction bases not matched to a gene: 8. The CDR3 sequence is 14 residues long. The CDR3 sequence: CAMSLAGQTDTQYF. The CDR3, as DNA: TGTGCCATGTCATTAGCGGGACAAACAGATACGCAGTATTTT.

In the case of this clone: A far larger clone lies a single base away; this is likely a read error. The rearrangement joins TRBV7-3 to TRBJ2-3; no reliable D call. The CDR3 extends over 12 amino acids. Trimming took off 2 bases at V and 3 bases at J, with 3 bases between the two ends. Germline V gene lookup returns CDR1 SGHTA and CDR2 FQGTGA. CDR3 residues: CASSLGTDTQYF. CDR3 nucleotides: TGTGCCAGCAGCTTAGGGACAGATACGCAGTATTTT.

The rearrangement joins TRBV7-9 to TRBJ1-1, with TRBD1 matching over 7 bases. This CDR3 comprises 15 residues. Trimming cost V 5 bases and J 0 bases; bases outside gene matches: 6. Germline values: CDR1 SEHNR, CDR2 FQNEAQ (reference sequence). CDR3 protein: CASSARQGLNTEAFF. CDR3 sequence (DNA): TGTGCCAGCAGCGCCCGACAGGGATTGAACACTGAAGCTTTCTTT.

The rearrangement joins TRBV7-3 to TRBJ2-3, with 7 bases lining up with TRBD2. CDR3 length: 20 residues. V gave up 4 bases and J gave up 5 bases; unmatched junction bases: 24. Germline V gives CDR1 SGHTA, CDR2 FQGTGA. The CDR3 sequence is CASSSPTYRGGFKRRDTQYF. Written as DNA, the CDR3 is TGTGCCAGCAGCTCCCCGACCTACCGCGGGGGATTCAAACGTCGAGATACGCAGTATTTT.

This clone has just a few counts. The chain joins TRBV2 to TRBJ2-1; the match to TRBD2 covers 7 bases. The V gene's germline CDR1 is SNHLY and CDR2 FYNNEI. With 7 bases clipped from V and 4 bases from J, the junction kept 13 bases outside the gene matches. The CDR3 has 16 residues. The CDR3 sequence: CASTDLAGGAYNEQFF. CDR3 DNA sequence: TGTGCCAGCACCGACTTAGCGGGTGGGGCTTACAATGAGCAGTTCTTC.

V usage is TRBV5-1 and J usage is TRBJ1-1, with 8 bases identical to TRBD1. Trimming took 5 bases from V and 4 from J; bases not matched to a gene: 4. This CDR3 region has 13 residues. CDR1 and CDR2 (germline): SGHRS, YFSETQ. CDR3 protein: CASRYTGGTEAFF. In DNA, the CDR3 is TGCGCCAGCAGGTACACAGGGGGCACTGAAGCTTTCTTT.

The rearrangement joins TRBV7-2 to TRBJ2-1; 7 bases are shared with TRBD2. From germline, CDR1 is SGHTA and CDR2 FQGNSA. The J segment lost 4 bases and the V segment lost 6 bases, leaving 6 bases of the junction unmatched. This CDR3 has 14 residues. CDR3: CASRRGGLYNEQFF. The CDR3 DNA reads TGTGCCAGCAGGAGGGGAGGGCTTTACAATGAGCAGTTCTTC.

This clone was counted only a few times. The J gene is TRBJ2-3, the V gene TRBV5-1, with D uncertain. CDR3 length: 12 amino acids. CDR1 is SGHRS, CDR2 YFSETQ, per germline. V lost 0 bases and J 5 bases, leaving 4 bases between the germline ends. The DNA of the CDR3 is TGCGCCAGCAGCTTGGTTGGAGATACGCAGTATTTT. Its protein product is CASSLVGDTQYF.

The rearrangement joins TRBV7-2 to TRBJ2-1; no clear D. V was clipped by 2 bases and J by 7 bases, with 6 bases between them. CDR3 length equals 12 residues. Per germline, CDR1 SGHTA and CDR2 FQGNSA. The CDR3 reads CASSLSWNEQFF. The CDR3 DNA reads TGTGCCAGCAGCTTAAGTTGGAATGAGCAGTTCTTC.

This clone came up once. This chain joins TRBV30 and TRBJ1-4; D not resolved. Trimming stripped 3 bases from V and 5 bases from J, with 16 bases between. The germline CDR1 and CDR2 sequences are GTSNPN and SVGIG (reference sequence). The CDR3 extends over 15 amino acids. The CDR3: CAWRAVGGINEKLFF. CDR3 DNA: TGTGCCTGGAGAGCCGTGGGAGGGATAAATGAAAAACTGTTTTTT. Filled out from reference TRBV30 and TRBJ1-4, the complete variable domain reads SQTIHQWPATLVQPVGSPLSLECTVEGTSNPNLYWYRQAAGRGLQLLFYSVGIGQISSEVPQNLSASRPQDRQFILSSKKLLLSDSGFYLCAWRAVGGINEKLFFGSGTQLSVL.

The chain recombines TRBV25-1 with TRBJ2-1; 7 bases fit TRBD1. Germline V lookup: CDR1 MGHDK, CDR2 SYGVNS. CDR3 length equals 17 residues. The J segment lost 0 bases and the V segment lost 4 bases, leaving 9 bases of the junction unmatched. CDR3 protein: CASSVRQGQSSYNEQFF. The CDR3 DNA sequence: TGTGCCAGCAGTGTTCGACAGGGCCAGAGCTCCTACAATGAGCAGTTCTTC. The whole variable domain, filled in from reference TRBV25-1 and TRBJ2-1, reads EADIYQTPRYLVIGTGKKITLECSQTMGHDKMYWYQQDPGMELHLIHYSYGVNSTEKGDLSSESTVSRIRTEHFPLTLESARPSHTSQYLCASSVRQGQSSYNEQFFGPGTRLTVL.

CDR3 loop: CASRREGYEQYF. The CDR3 DNA sequence: TGTGCCAGCAGGAGAGAGGGCTACGAGCAGTACTTC. This chain links TRBV11-2 with TRBJ2-5; weak D call: TRBD2 (5 bases). The DNA matches TRBJ2-7 better at its end, which makes the J call doubtful. The V gene's germline CDR1 is SGHAT and CDR2 FQNNGV. The CDR3 sequence is 12 residues long.

The V and J genes are TRBV6-5 and TRBJ1-1; 7 nucleotides agree with TRBD1. CDR3 length: 13 residues. Per germline, CDR1 MNHEY and CDR2 SVGAGI. With V trimmed by 8 bases and J by 4 bases, 7 bases remained unmatched. DNA of the CDR3: TGTGCCAGCTTCGACAGGGAGCCCACTGAAGCTTTCTTT. It codes for CASFDREPTEAFF.